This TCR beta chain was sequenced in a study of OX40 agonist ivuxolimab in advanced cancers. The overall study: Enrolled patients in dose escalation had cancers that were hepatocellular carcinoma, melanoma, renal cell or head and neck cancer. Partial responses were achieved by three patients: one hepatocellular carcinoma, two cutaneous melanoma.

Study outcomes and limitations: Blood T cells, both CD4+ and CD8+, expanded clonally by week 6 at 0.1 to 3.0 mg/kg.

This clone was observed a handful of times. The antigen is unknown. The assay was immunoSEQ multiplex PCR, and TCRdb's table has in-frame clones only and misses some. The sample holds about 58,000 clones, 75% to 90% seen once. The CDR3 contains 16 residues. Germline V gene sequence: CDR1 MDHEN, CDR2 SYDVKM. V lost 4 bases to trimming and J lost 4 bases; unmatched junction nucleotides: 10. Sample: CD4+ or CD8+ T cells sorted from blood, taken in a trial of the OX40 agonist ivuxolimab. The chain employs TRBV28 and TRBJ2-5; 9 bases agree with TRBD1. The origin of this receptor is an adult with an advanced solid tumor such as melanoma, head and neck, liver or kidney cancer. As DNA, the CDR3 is TGTGCCAGCAGTTCTACCGGGACAGGGAGTGGAGAGACCCAGTACTTC. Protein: CASSSTGTGSGETQYF.